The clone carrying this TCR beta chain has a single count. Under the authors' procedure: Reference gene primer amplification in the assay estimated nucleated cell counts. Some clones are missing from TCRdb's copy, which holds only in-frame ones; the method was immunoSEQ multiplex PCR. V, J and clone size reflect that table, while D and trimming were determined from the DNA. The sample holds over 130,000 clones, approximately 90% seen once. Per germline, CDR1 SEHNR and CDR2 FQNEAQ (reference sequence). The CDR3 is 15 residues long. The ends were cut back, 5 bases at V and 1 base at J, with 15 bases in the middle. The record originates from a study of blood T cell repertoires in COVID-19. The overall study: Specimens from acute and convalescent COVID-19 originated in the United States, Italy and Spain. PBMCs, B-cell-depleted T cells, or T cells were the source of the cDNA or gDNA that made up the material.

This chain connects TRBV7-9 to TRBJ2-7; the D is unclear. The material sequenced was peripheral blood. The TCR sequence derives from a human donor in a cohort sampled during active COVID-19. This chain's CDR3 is CASSPLLGMSYEQYF. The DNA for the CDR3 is TGTGCCAGCAGCCCACTCCTAGGTATGTCCTACGAGCAGTACTTC. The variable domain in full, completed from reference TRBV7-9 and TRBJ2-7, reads DTGVSQNPRHKITKRGQNVTFRCDPISEHNRLYWYRQTLGQGPEFLTYFQNEAQLEKSRLLSDRFSAERPKGSFSTLEIQRTEQGDSAMYLCASSPLLGMSYEQYFGPGTRLTVT.